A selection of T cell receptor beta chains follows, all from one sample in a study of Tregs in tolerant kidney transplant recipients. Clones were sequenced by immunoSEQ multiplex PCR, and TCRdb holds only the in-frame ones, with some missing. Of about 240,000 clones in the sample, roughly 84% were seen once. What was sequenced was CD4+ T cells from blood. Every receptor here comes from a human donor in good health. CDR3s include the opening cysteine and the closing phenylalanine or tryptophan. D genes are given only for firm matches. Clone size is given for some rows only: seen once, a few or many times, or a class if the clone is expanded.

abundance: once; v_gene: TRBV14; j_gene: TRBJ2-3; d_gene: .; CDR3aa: CASSQIEGDTQYF; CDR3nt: TGTGCCAGCAGCCAAATCGAGGGGGATACGCAGTATTTT
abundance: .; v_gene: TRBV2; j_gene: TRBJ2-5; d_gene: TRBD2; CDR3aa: CASSEREGETQYF; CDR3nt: TGTGCCAGCAGTGAGCGGGAGGGTGAGACCCAGTACTTC
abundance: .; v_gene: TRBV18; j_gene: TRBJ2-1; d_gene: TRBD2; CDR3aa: CASSPGLAEYNEQFF; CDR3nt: TGTGCCAGCTCACCAGGACTAGCGGAGTACAATGAGCAGTTCTTC
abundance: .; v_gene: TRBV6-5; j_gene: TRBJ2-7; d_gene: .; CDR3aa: CASSYSIGQRSYEQYF; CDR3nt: TGTGCCAGCAGTTACTCGATAGGACAGAGGTCCTACGAGCAGTACTTC
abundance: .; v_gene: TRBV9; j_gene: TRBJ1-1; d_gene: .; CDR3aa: CASSVDLNTEAFF; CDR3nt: TGTGCCAGCAGCGTAGACCTGAACACTGAAGCTTTCTTT
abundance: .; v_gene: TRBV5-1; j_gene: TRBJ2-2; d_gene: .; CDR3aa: CASSKSNTGELFF; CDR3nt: TGCGCCAGCAGTAAATCGAACACCGGGGAGCTGTTTTTT
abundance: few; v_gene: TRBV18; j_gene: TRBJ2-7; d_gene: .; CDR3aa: CASSLGGTSEQYF; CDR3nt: TGTGCCAGCTCACTCGGTGGGACCTCCGAGCAGTACTTC
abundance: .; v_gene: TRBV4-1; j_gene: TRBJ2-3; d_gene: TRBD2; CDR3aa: CASSQDTALAGVPDTQYF; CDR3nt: TGCGCCAGCAGCCAAGATACAGCCCTAGCGGGAGTTCCCGATACGCAGTATTTT
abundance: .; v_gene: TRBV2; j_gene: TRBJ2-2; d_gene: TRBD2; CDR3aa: CASRKAGLAGSTGELFF; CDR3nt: TGTGCCAGCAGGAAGGCGGGACTAGCGGGAAGCACCGGGGAGCTGTTTTTT
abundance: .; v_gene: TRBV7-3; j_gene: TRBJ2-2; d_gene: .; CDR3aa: CASSSPTQGRNTGELFF; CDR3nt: TGTGCCAGCAGCTCCCCCACCCAGGGGAGGAACACCGGGGAGCTGTTTTTT
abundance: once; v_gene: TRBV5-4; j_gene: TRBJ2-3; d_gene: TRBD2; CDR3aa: CASSPASGGASTDTQYF; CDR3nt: TGTGCCAGCAGTCCGGCTAGCGGGGGGGCTAGCACAGATACGCAGTATTTT
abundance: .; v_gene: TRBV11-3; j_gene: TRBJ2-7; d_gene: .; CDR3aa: CASSLGENEQYF; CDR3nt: TGTGCCAGCAGCTTAGGAGAAAACGAGCAGTACTTC
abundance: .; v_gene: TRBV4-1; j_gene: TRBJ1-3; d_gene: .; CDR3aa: CASSQLQFSGNTIYF; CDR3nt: TGCGCCAGCAGCCAACTGCAATTCTCTGGAAACACCATATATTTT
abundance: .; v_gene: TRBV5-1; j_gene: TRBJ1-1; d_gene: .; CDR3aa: CASSLGSTGPNTEAFF; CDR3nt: TGCGCCAGCAGCTTGGGGTCCACAGGACCGAACACTGAAGCTTTCTTT
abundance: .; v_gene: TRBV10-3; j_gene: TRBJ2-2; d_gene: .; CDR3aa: CAISWTGELFF; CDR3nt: TGTGCCATCTCTTGGACCGGGGAGCTGTTTTTT
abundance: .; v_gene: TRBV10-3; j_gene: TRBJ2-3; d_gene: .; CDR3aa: CAIRETDTKTDTQYF; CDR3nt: TGTGCCATCAGGGAGACAGATACTAAGACAGATACGCAGTATTTT
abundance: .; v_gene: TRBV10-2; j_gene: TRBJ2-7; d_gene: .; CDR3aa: CASSDRRVTYEQYF; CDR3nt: TGCGCCAGCAGTGATCGAAGAGTTACCTACGAGCAGTACTTC
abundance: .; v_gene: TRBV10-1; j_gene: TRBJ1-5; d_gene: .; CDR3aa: CASSAAIHQPQHF; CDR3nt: TGCGCCAGCAGTGCAGCGATCCATCAGCCCCAGCATTTT
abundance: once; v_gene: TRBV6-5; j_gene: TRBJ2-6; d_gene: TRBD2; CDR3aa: CASSYSGGPANVLTF; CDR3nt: TGTGCCAGCAGTTACAGCGGGGGGCCGGCCAACGTCCTGACTTTC
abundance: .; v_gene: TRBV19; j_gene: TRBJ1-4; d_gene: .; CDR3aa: CASTGQRIATNEKLFF; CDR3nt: TGTGCCAGCACCGGTCAACGAATTGCAACTAATGAAAAACTGTTTTTT
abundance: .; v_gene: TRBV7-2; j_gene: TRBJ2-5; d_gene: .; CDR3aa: CASSLEGGYQETQYF; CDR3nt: TGTGCCAGCAGCTTAGAGGGCGGGTACCAAGAGACCCAGTACTTC
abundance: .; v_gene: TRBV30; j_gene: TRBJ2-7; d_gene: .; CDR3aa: CAWSVGGIRSYEQYF; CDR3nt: TGTGCCTGGAGTGTAGGTGGGATTCGCTCCTACGAGCAGTACTTC
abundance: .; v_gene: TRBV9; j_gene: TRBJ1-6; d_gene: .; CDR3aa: CASSVDTLAPSPLHF; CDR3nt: TGTGCCAGCAGCGTAGATACCCTTGCCCCCTCACCCCTCCACTTT
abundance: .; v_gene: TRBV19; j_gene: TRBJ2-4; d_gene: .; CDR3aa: CASTTGRSLAKNIQYF; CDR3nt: TGTGCCAGTACCACTGGGCGATCCTTAGCCAAAAACATTCAGTACTTC
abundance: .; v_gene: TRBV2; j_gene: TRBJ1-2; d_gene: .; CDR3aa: CASSEIGGLQLGGYTF; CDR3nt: TGTGCCAGCAGTGAAATAGGAGGACTTCAACTCGGTGGCTACACCTTC
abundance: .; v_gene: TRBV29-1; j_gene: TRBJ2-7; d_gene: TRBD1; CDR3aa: CSVGDRGQGSYEQYF; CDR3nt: TGCAGCGTGGGGGACAGGGGACAGGGCTCCTACGAGCAGTACTTC
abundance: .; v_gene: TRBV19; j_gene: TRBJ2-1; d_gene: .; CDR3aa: CASSIGETYNEQFF; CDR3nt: TGTGCCAGTAGTATTGGGGAGACCTACAATGAGCAGTTCTTC
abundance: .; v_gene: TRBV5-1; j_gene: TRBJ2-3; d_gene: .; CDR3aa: CASSSAPGGTSTDTQYF; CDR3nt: TGCGCCAGCAGCTCGGCCCCGGGCGGGACTAGCACAGATACGCAGTATTTT
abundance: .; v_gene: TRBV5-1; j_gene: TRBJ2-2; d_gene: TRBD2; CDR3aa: CASWTSGTANTGELFF; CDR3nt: TGCGCCAGTTGGACTAGCGGAACCGCGAACACCGGGGAGCTGTTTTTT
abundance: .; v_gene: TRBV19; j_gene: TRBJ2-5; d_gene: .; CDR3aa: CASSPPGRQETQYF; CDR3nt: TGTGCCAGTAGTCCGCCCGGGCGACAAGAGACCCAGTACTTC
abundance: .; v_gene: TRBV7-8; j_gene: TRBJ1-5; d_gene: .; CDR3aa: CASSLAGTTNQPQHF; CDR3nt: TGTGCCAGCAGCTTAGCAGGCACAACTAATCAGCCCCAGCATTTT
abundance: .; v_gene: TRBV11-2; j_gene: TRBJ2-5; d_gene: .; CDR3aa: CASSFATQETQYF; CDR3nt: TGTGCCAGCAGCTTTGCGACCCAAGAGACCCAGTACTTC
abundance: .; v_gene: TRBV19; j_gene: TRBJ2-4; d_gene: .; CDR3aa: CASSIPAPPAKNIQYF; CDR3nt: TGTGCCAGTAGTATCCCGGCCCCCCCGGCAAAAAACATTCAGTACTTC
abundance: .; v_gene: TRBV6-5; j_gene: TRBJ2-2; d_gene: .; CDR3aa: CASSYSLRGSTGELFF; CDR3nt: TGTGCCAGCAGTTACTCTCTGCGGGGTAGCACCGGGGAGCTGTTTTTT
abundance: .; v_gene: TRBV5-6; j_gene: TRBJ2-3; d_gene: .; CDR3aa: CASSLVGSGTDTQYF; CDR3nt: TGTGCCAGCAGCTTAGTGGGGAGTGGCACAGATACGCAGTATTTT
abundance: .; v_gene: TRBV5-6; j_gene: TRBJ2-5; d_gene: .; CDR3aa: CASSLAETQYF; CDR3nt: TGTGCCAGCAGCTTAGCAGAGACCCAGTACTTC